This T cell receptor beta chain was identified in a study of cytomegalovirus exposure and HLA in healthy donors. Study context: The use of the same platform for the 120 validation repertoires and the 550 to 700 first-cohort repertoires was reported by a later analysis.

Study-wide findings and caveats: For cytomegalovirus status, the classifier reportedly gave diagnoses with high specificity and sensitivity. TCR sequences were mostly rare, though some public TCRs occurred in many donors. Altogether, some 170 TCR beta chains were recorded as cytomegalovirus-associated.

The germline V gene has CDR1 SQVTM and CDR2 ANQGSEA. The V and J ends lost 1 base and 2 bases respectively, with 9 bases between them. This CDR3 comprises 14 residues. Generated by immunoSEQ multiplex PCR, the TCRdb table keeps only in-frame clones and is missing some. Of some 150,000 clones in the sample, 85% to 90% are singletons; the top ten hold around 3.4%. As regards this clone: The antigen is undetermined.

V is TRBV29-1 and J is TRBJ2-1; no definite D call. The sequenced sample consisted of PBMCs. The sequence came from a young woman in good health and CMV-seropositive. In nucleotides, the CDR3 is TGCAGCGTTGAAGGCGGTATTCCCTACAATGAGCAGTTCTTC. Protein: CSVEGGIPYNEQFF.